The TCR beta chain under discussion was sequenced for a study of cytomegalovirus exposure and HLA in healthy donors. Overall study context: An analysis done earlier identified more than 90 million unique TCR beta sequences from 200 million or so T cells. Study outcomes and limitations: Presence/absence comparisons presumed near-even sequencing depth among donors. Further analysis, carried out later, found HLA-associated TCR beta chains more clonally expanded than equally common other chains.

In its sample, this clone was seen once. The antigen remains undetermined. Germline lookup yields CDR1 SEHNR and CDR2 FQNEAQ (reference sequence). V was cut by 0 bases and J by 7 bases, with 10 bases left in between. The CDR3 sequence is 13 residues long. Primers: 60 Vbeta forward and 13 Jbeta reverse. In the authors' workflow: Unique TCR beta chains totaled some 80 million in a later count, with around 11 million of them shared. TCRdb keeps only in-frame clones here, not all; method: immunoSEQ multiplex PCR. That table furnishes V, J and clone size, whereas the DNA furnished D and trimming. The repertoire consists of about 70,000 clones, with less than 65% occurring once and the leading ten covering about 3%.

The chain has TRBV7-9 and TRBJ2-7; D is perhaps TRBD1 (5 bases). Source material: PBMCs. This clonotype originated in a man aged 30 to 39 in good health and CMV-seronegative. The CDR3 coding sequence is TGTGCCAGCAGCTTAGCCGGCAGGGCGGAGCAGTACTTC. Amino acid sequence: CASSLAGRAEQYF. Variable domain in full (rest from reference TRBV7-9 and TRBJ2-7): DTGVSQNPRHKITKRGQNVTFRCDPISEHNRLYWYRQTLGQGPEFLTYFQNEAQLEKSRLLSDRFSAERPKGSFSTLEIQRTEQGDSAMYLCASSLAGRAEQYFGPGTRLTVT.